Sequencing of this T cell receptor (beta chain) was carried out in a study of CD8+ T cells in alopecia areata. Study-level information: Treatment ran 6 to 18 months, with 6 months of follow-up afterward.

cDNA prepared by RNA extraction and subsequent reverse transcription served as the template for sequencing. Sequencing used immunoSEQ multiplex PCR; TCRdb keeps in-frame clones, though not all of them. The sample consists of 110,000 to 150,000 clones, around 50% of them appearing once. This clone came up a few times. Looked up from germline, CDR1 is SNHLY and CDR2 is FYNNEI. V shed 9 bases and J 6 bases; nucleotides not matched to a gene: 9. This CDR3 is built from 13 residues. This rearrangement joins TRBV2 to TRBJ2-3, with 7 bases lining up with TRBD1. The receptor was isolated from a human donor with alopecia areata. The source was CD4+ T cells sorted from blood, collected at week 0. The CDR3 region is CARRQGRDDTQYF. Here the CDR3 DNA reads TGTGCCAGGCGACAGGGAAGGGATGATACGCAGTATTTT.